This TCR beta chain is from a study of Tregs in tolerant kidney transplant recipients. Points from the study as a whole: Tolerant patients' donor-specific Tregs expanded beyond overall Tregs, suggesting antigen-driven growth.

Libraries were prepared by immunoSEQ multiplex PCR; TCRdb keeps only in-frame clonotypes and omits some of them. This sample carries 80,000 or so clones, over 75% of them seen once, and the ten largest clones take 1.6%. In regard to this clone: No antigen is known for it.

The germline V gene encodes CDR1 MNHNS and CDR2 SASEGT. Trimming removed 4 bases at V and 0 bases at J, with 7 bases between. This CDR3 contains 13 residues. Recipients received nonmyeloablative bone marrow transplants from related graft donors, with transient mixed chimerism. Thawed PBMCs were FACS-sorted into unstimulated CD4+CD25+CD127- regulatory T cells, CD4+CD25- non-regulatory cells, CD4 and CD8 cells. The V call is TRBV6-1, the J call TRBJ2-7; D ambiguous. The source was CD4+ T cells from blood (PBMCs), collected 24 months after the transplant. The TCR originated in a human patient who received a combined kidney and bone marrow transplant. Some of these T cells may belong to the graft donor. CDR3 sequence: CASSVAASYEQYF. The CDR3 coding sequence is TGTGCCAGCAGTGTGGCGGCCTCCTACGAGCAGTACTTC.